This T cell receptor (beta chain) was recorded in a study of blood T cell repertoires in COVID-19. This clone was detected only once. This table comes from immunoSEQ multiplex PCR, and its TCRdb copy is limited to in-frame clones, with some not included. The top ten clones hold 3% of a sample with a few hundred thousand clones, around 87% of them seen once. The CDR3 covers 13 residues. CDR1 and CDR2 (germline): SGHRS, YFSETQ. Trimming cost V 0 bases and J 5 bases, with 6 bases left between them. The sequencing sample was made of peripheral blood. The source of this sequence is a man between 60 and 70 years old with acute or convalescent COVID-19. V usage is TRBV5-1 and J usage is TRBJ2-1; D is undetermined. CDR3 region: CASSLGVHNEQFF. The DNA for the CDR3 is TGCGCCAGCAGCTTGGGCGTCCACAATGAGCAGTTCTTC.